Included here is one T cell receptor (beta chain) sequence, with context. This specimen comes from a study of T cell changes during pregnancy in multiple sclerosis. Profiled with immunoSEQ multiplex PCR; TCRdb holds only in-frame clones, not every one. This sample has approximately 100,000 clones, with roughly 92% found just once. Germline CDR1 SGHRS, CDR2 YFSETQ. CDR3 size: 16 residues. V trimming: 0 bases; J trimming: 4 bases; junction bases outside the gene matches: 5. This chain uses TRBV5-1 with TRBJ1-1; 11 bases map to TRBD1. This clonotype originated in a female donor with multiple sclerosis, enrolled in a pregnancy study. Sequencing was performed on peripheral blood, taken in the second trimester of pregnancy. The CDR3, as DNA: TGCGCCAGCAGCTTGGGGACAGGGGGCAGAAGCACTGAAGCTTTCTTT. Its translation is CASSLGTGGRSTEAFF.